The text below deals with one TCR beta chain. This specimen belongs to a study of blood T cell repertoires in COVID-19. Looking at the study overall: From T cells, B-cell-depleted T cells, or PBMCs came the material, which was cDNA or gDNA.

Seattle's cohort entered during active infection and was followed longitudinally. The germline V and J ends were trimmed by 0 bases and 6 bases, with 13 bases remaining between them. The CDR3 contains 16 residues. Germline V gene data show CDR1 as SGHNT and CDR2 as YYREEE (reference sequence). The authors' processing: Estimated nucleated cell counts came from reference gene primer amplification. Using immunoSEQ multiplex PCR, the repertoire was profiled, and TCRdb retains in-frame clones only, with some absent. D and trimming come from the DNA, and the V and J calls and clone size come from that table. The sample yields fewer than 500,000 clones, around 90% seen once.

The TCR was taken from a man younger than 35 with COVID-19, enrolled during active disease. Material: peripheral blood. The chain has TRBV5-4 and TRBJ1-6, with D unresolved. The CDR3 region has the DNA TGTGCCAGCAGCTTGGGACACCGAACCTTTAATTCACCCCTCCACTTT. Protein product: CASSLGHRTFNSPLHF.